The following is a T cell receptor (beta chain) sequence with its context. This sample was taken from a study of CD8 T cells in Susac syndrome. Background on the study: Intravenous immunoglobulin alone or corticosteroids were being given to patients with Susac syndrome at blood draw, unless they were therapy-naive.

With 8 bases clipped from V and 3 bases from J, the junction kept 3 bases outside the gene matches. CDR1 and CDR2 (germline): MDHEN, SYDVKM. The CDR3 contains 13 residues. RNA amounts of about 0.5 to 1 ug underwent reverse transcription with random hexamers. With immunoSEQ multiplex PCR, TCR beta CDR3 was amplified across 54 Vbeta and 13 Jbeta. TCRdb ran MiXCR on the immunoSEQ multiplex PCR reads and lists one entry per CDR3 protein. Altogether 210,000 or so distinct CDR3 sequences are present, about 94% being singletons, with the ten largest covering about 0.15%. TEMRA cells were enriched by FACS, while CD8+ and CD4+ T cells were obtained through a negative isolation that was performed magnetically.

The source is a human donor with Susac syndrome. This chain joins TRBV28 and TRBJ1-4; TRBD1 matches 7 bases. Sequenced material: CD4+ T cells from PBMCs. For the CDR3, the DNA is TGTGCCAGCCTTGACAGGGCTAATGAAAAACTGTTTTTT. It yields the protein CASLDRANEKLFF.